This T cell receptor (beta chain) derives from a study of blood T cell repertoires in COVID-19. Produced via immunoSEQ multiplex PCR; TCRdb's table is partial and in-frame only. The table shows about 240,000 clones, with approximately 90% occurring only once. The CDR3 consists of 14 residues. Per the germline V gene, CDR1 is ENHRY and CDR2 is SYGVKD. The germline V and J ends were trimmed by 3 bases and 0 bases, with 9 bases remaining between them. The sequencing input was peripheral blood. The chain joins TRBV10-3 to TRBJ2-7; D perhaps matches TRBD2 (5 bases). This TCR came from a man aged 55 to 70 who had recovered from COVID-19. This chain's CDR3 is CAISEGGSSYEQYF. The DNA for the CDR3 is TGTGCCATCAGTGAAGGCGGGTCCTCCTACGAGCAGTACTTC.